What follows are 23 T cell receptor beta chains derived from one specimen sequenced in a study of cytomegalovirus exposure and HLA in healthy donors. PCR involved 60 Vbeta and 13 Jbeta primers. The protocol was immunoSEQ multiplex PCR, while the TCRdb copy is restricted to in-frame clones and leaves out a portion. The sample has 110,000 or so clones; approximately 76% are singletons. The sequenced sample was PBMCs. The source of these receptors is a man aged 50-60 years in good health and CMV-seropositive.

The chain carries TRBV7-9 and TRBJ2-7, with 7 positions matching TRBD2. Unmatched junction bases numbered 12, after V lost 2 bases and J lost 2 bases. The CDR3 totals 17 residues. Germline lookup yields CDR1 SEHNR and CDR2 FQNEAQ (reference sequence). CDR3 residues: CASSLRAGDWRPYEQYF. The DNA for the CDR3 is TGTGCCAGCAGCTTACGCGCGGGGGACTGGCGACCCTACGAGCAGTACTTC.

The V call is TRBV28, the J call TRBJ1-1, with D tentatively TRBD1 (6 bases). The CDR3 contains 14 residues. From germline, CDR1 is MDHEN and CDR2 SYDVKM. Between the trimmed V and J ends, which lost 6 bases and 4 bases, there was a span of 15 bases. The CDR3 is CASRSTNRVTEAFF. The CDR3 DNA is TGTGCCAGCAGATCAACCAACAGGGTCACTGAAGCTTTCTTT.

The chain couples TRBV5-8 to TRBJ1-1; a possible D gene is TRBD1 (5 bases). Germline V gives CDR1 SGHTS, CDR2 YDEGEE. The CDR3 is 16 residues long. V was clipped by 3 bases and J by 7 bases, with 22 bases between them. CDR3 sequence: CASSSYYQGPNFEAFF. CDR3 sequence (DNA): TGTGCCAGCAGCTCCTATTACCAGGGCCCCAACTTTGAAGCTTTCTTT.

V gene TRBV12-1 combines with J gene TRBJ2-1; the table assigns TRBD2, which was not confirmed against the DNA. TRBV12-1 is flagged as a pseudogene. The CDR3 is 17 residues long. CDR3 amino acids: CASSPRSSREEYNEQFF. Written as DNA, the CDR3 is TGTGCCAGCAGCCCCAGGTCCTCCCGGGAGGAATACAATGAGCAGTTCTTC.

The CDR3 DNA is TGTGCCAGTAGTATCGTTGGCCTGGCAGGGGCCACTGAAGCTTTCTTT. Its translation is CASSIVGLAGATEAFF. The chain uses TRBV19 and TRBJ1-1; a possible D gene is TRBD1 (6 bases). This CDR3 has 16 residues. The ends were cut back, 3 bases at V and 4 bases at J, with 18 bases in the middle. Germline CDR1 LNHDA, CDR2 SQIVND (reference sequence).

This chain uses TRBV12-2 with TRBJ2-1; the D call in the table, TRBD1, was not verified against the DNA. TRBV12-2 is given as a pseudogene. This CDR3 has 16 residues. CDR3 bases: TGTGCAAGTCTCCTGGGTCCCGACAGGGCCTACAATGAGCAGTTCTTC. Encoded protein: CASLLGPDRAYNEQFF.

The chain joins TRBV6-6 to TRBJ2-1, with D hard to call. Per germline, CDR1 MNHNY and CDR2 SVGAGI (reference sequence). The CDR3 has 15 amino acids. Trimming removed 5 bases at V and 4 bases at J, with 15 bases between. The DNA for the CDR3 is TGTGCCAGCAGTCGAGAGCGAGGCCTATACAATGAGCAGTTCTTC. It is translated as CASSRERGLYNEQFF.

This clone came up once. J is TRBJ2-1 and V is TRBV4-3; 10 positions agree with TRBD2. CDR3 length equals 16 residues. Per germline, CDR1 LGHNA and CDR2 YSLEER. V was clipped by 1 base and J by 6 bases; unmatched bases: 6. CDR3 sequence reads: CASSQGSSGGGNEQFF. Here the CDR3 DNA reads TGCGCCAGCAGCCAAGGTTCTAGCGGGGGCGGCAATGAGCAGTTCTTC.

There are a few counts of this clone. V usage is TRBV5-1 and J usage is TRBJ1-3; D remains unclear. V gave up 0 bases and J gave up 0 bases, with 4 bases separating them. CDR1 is SGHRS and CDR2 is YFSETQ in the germline V gene. This CDR3 comprises 14 residues. CDR3 sequence reads: CASSLGSSGNTIYF. Written as DNA, the CDR3 is TGCGCCAGCAGCTTGGGGAGCTCTGGAAACACCATATATTTT.

This rearrangement joins TRBV2 to TRBJ2-1, with TRBD2 identical over 10 bases. Germline V gives CDR1 SNHLY, CDR2 FYNNEI. The CDR3 is made up of 14 amino acids. Germline trimming cut 6 bases from V and 9 bases from J; bases unmatched to any gene: 8. The CDR3 DNA follows: TGTGCCAGCAGCTTAGCGGGAGGCCCCATTGAGCAGTTCTTC. It yields the protein CASSLAGGPIEQFF.

This chain joins TRBV5-1 and TRBJ1-2; 9 nucleotides align to TRBD1. Germline values: CDR1 SGHRS, CDR2 YFSETQ. V shed 0 bases and J 0 bases; nucleotides not matched to a gene: 0. The length of the CDR3 is 15 residues. The CDR3 coding sequence is TGCGCCAGCAGCTTGGGGACAGGGGCTAACTATGGCTACACCTTC. As protein: CASSLGTGANYGYTF.

This clone came up once. This sequence joins TRBV7-6 and TRBJ2-5; 9 nucleotides line up with TRBD2. In germline, CDR1 is SGHVS, CDR2 FNYEAQ. V was clipped by 3 bases and J by 0 bases; unmatched bases: 2. This CDR3 is 15 amino acids long. CDR3 in DNA: TGTGCCAGCAGCTTTAGCGGGGGATACCAAGAGACCCAGTACTTC. This translates into CASSFSGGYQETQYF.

The rearrangement links TRBV10-3 to TRBJ2-5; a weak D match, TRBD2 (6 bases). V was cut by 8 bases and J by 3 bases, with 10 bases left in between. Germline CDR1 reads ENHRY; CDR2 reads SYGVKD. CDR3 length: 12 amino acids. The CDR3 bases are TGTGCCATCGCGGGATCCGAAGAGACCCAGTACTTC. Translated: CAIAGSEETQYF.

The chain is built from TRBV10-2 and TRBJ1-5, with D unresolved. This CDR3 region has 13 residues. Deletions cut 8 bases from V and 0 bases from J, with 8 bases between. CDR1 WSHSY and CDR2 SAAADI come from the germline V gene. The CDR3 DNA is TGCGCCAGCTGCGCTGATAGCAATCAGCCCCAGCATTTT. Its protein is CASCADSNQPQHF.

The chain couples TRBV14 to TRBJ2-7, with D possibly matching TRBD1 (7 bases). The CDR3 runs 17 residues. CDR1 and CDR2 from the germline V gene are SGHDN and FVKESK. Trimming left V 0 bases short and J 4 bases short, with 19 bases between. CDR3: CASSQDGQGGWPYEQYF. The DNA of the CDR3 is TGTGCCAGCAGCCAAGATGGGCAGGGGGGTTGGCCTTACGAGCAGTACTTC.

V usage is TRBV19 and J usage is TRBJ2-2, with TRBD1 matching 11 bases. V lost 6 bases, J lost 4 bases, and 10 bases stayed unmatched. CDR1 and CDR2 from the germline V gene are LNHDA and SQIVND (reference sequence). The CDR3 sequence is 17 residues long. Written as DNA, the CDR3 is TGTGCCAGTAGCGGGTTCCGGGACAGGGGGTCCACCGGGGAGCTGTTTTTT. Translated, it gives CASSGFRDRGSTGELFF.

CDR3 amino acids: CASSLLTLDTQYF. CDR3 coding DNA: TGTGCCAGCAGCTTACTAACGTTAGATACGCAGTATTTT. The J gene is TRBJ2-3, the V gene TRBV7-2; D is undetermined. CDR1 and CDR2 from the germline V gene are SGHTA and FQGNSA. Trimming pared 2 bases from V and 5 bases from J, leaving 8 bases between. This CDR3 region has 13 residues.

The chain uses TRBV15 and TRBJ2-1; tentative D call: TRBD2 (6 bases). V lost 6 bases, J lost 1 base, and 25 bases lay in between. The CDR3 consists of 19 residues. Germline V gives CDR1 LNHNV, CDR2 YYDKDF (reference sequence). CDR3 loop: CATSPRWGTGDGSYNEQFF. The CDR3 DNA reads as TGTGCCACCAGTCCCCGGTGGGGGACTGGCGACGGTTCCTACAATGAGCAGTTCTTC.

The V call is TRBV7-2, the J call TRBJ1-2, with 11 positions matching TRBD1. CDR3 length equals 15 residues. Germline loops: CDR1 SGHTA, CDR2 FQGNSA. The junction had 8 bases not matched to a gene; V was cut back by 8 bases and J by 3 bases. This CDR3 reads CASLAGTGGYYGYTF. The DNA for the CDR3 is TGTGCCAGCCTTGCCGGGACAGGGGGTTACTATGGCTACACCTTC.

This chain uses TRBV6-5 with TRBJ1-2; 8 bases align to TRBD1. The CDR3 runs to 14 residues. Germline V lookup: CDR1 MNHEY, CDR2 SVGAGI. J gave up 6 bases and V 4 bases, and 7 bases lay outside the gene matches. The CDR3 region has the DNA TGTGCCAGCAGTTGGCGGGACAGGAGAGATGGCTACACCTTC. This codes for CASSWRDRRDGYTF.

The chain joins TRBV12-2 to TRBJ2-7; the DNA was not used to check the table's D call, TRBD2. TRBV12-2 is recorded as a pseudogene. The length of the CDR3 is 15 residues. The CDR3 is CASRPLAGSLPEGYF. CDR3 bases: TGTGCAAGTCGCCCCCTAGCGGGAAGCCTCCCAGAAGGGTACTTC.

The chain joins TRBV13 to TRBJ2-3, with D possibly TRBD1 on 6 matching bases. The CDR3 runs to 14 residues. Trimming shortened V by 4 bases and J by 2 bases, and 10 bases separated the two germline ends. CDR1 is PRHDT, CDR2 FYEKMQ, per germline (reference sequence). Here the CDR3 DNA reads TGTGCCAGCAGCTACAGGGACACCACAGATACGCAGTATTTT. It yields the protein CASSYRDTTDTQYF. The variable domain in full, completed from reference TRBV13 and TRBJ2-3, reads AAGVIQSPRHLIKEKRETATLKCYPIPRHDTVYWYQQGPGQDPQFLISFYEKMQSDKGSIPDRFSAQQFSDYHSELNMSSLELGDSALYFCASSYRDTTDTQYFGPGTRLTVL.

The chain carries TRBV10-3 and TRBJ2-1, with 11 bases identical to TRBD2. The CDR3 has 16 amino acids. Germline-derived CDR1 and CDR2 are ENHRY and SYGVKD. J gave up 1 base and V 2 bases, and 1 base lay outside the gene matches. CDR3 residues: CAISEASGGSYNEQFF. The CDR3 region has the DNA TGTGCCATCAGTGAGGCTAGCGGGGGGTCCTACAATGAGCAGTTCTTC.